This TCR beta chain stems from a study of T-cell memory formation after mild COVID-19. Findings and caveats of the study: Mainly in CM and EM were contracting CD4+ clones; CD8+ were in EMRA. Detection of some responders pre-infection suggested pre-existing cross-reactive memory T cells participated. Clones contracting across day 15 to 85 had a balanced CD4/CD8 profile; later expanding clones leaned CD4+.

It was 5'RACE with constant-segment primers that produced the TCR alpha and TCR beta cDNA libraries, which carried sample barcodes and UMIs. MiXCR, applied by TCRdb to the 5' RACE reads, yields one record per CDR3 protein. The sample records some 600,000 distinct CDR3 sequences, roughly a sixth being singletons. In germline, CDR1 is MNHEY, CDR2 SVGAGI. The CDR3 is 15 residues long. The ends lost 0 bases at V and 7 bases at J; junction bases unmatched: 4. For this clonotype: Its specificity is unknown.

This chain links TRBV6-5 with TRBJ1-2; 11 positions match TRBD1. This clonotype originated in an adult woman who had mild COVID-19 (a few samples of this study predate the infection). Cell type and time point are not known. Sequencing was performed on PBMCs or a T cell subset sorted from them (not recorded which). The CDR3 region is CASSYSGTGGSGYTF. CDR3 sequence (DNA): TGTGCCAGCAGTTACTCTGGGACAGGGGGATCTGGCTACACCTTC.